This T cell receptor (beta chain) was captured by sequencing in a study of T cells in Graves' hyperthyroidism and ophthalmopathy. CDR3 size: 15 residues. The germline V gene has CDR1 SGHDT and CDR2 YYEEEE. The ends were cut back, 3 bases at V and 3 bases at J, with 15 bases in the middle. This clonotype was observed many times. When hyperthyroidism was first diagnosed, the blood sample was taken, preceding any ophthalmopathy symptoms. Amplified regions were TCR beta CDR3 sequences from RNA transcripts. The TCR CDR3 was amplified in a first-round RT-PCR using the HTBI primer set. One entry per CDR3 protein, called by TCRdb with MiXCR from the multiplex PCR reads. Of around 340,000 distinct CDR3 sequences in the sample, about a sixth were seen once.

The sequencing input was blood. The V and J genes are TRBV5-6 and TRBJ1-2; D gene unclear. This TCR was sampled from a woman aged 25-40 years with Graves' hyperthyroidism that later progressed to Graves' ophthalmopathy. The CDR3 DNA follows: TGTGCCAGCAGCTCCACCGAGGGTAGTCACTATGGCTACACCTTC. Its translation is CASSSTEGSHYGYTF. Full variable domain (remainder filled in from reference TRBV5-6 and TRBJ1-2): DAGVTQSPTHLIKTRGQQVTLRCSPKSGHDTVSWYQQALGQGPQFIFQYYEEEERQRGNFPDRFSGHQFPNYSSELNVNALLLGDSALYLCASSSTEGSHYGYTFGSGTRLTVV.